Shown below are 11 T cell receptor beta chains from a single sample sequenced in a study of beta chain features in type 1 diabetes. Isolated RNA was reverse transcribed in full, so expressed TCRB transcripts were sequenced. Assay used: immunoSEQ multiplex PCR; TCRdb lists only in-frame clones, some missing. This sample has a few hundred thousand clones, with 11% found just once. The source material was naive CD4+ T cells from blood. Source of these receptors: a young woman in good health.

The V and J genes are TRBV30 and TRBJ2-7, with 10 positions matching TRBD2. CDR1 and CDR2 from the germline V gene are GTSNPN and SVGIG (reference sequence). With 8 bases clipped from V and 2 bases from J, the junction kept 6 bases outside the gene matches. This CDR3 spans 13 amino acids. CDR3 region: CAAEREGAYEQYF. Here the CDR3 DNA reads TGTGCCGCTGAGCGGGAGGGCGCCTACGAGCAGTACTTC.

This clone occurred a few times. The CDR3 DNA reads TGTGCCAGCAGCTTAGCTCCTAGCGGATACAATGAGCAGTTCTTC. This sequence encodes CASSLAPSGYNEQFF. The V call is TRBV7-6, the J call TRBJ2-1, with TRBD2 matching 7 bases. This CDR3 region has 15 residues. Germline CDR1 SGHVS, CDR2 FNYEAQ. V lost 0 bases, J lost 4 bases, and 3 bases stayed unmatched.

The V call is TRBV29-1, the J call TRBJ2-5, with TRBD1 matching 9 bases. The ends lost 4 bases at V and 7 bases at J; junction bases unmatched: 7. The length of the CDR3 is 13 residues. Looked up from germline, CDR1 is SQVTM and CDR2 is ANQGSEA. CDR3 residues: CSVATGGAVTQYF. The CDR3 coding sequence is TGCAGCGTTGCTACAGGGGGCGCGGTGACCCAGTACTTC.

The chain couples TRBV25-1 to TRBJ2-1, with D unclear. CDR1 is MGHDK, CDR2 SYGVNS, per germline. The CDR3 contains 15 residues. Trimming pared 6 bases from V and 7 bases from J, leaving 19 bases between. CDR3 DNA sequence: TGTGCCAGCAGCCGGTCCGTCGCTGTACGAAATGAGCAGTTCTTC. Its translation is CASSRSVAVRNEQFF.

J is TRBJ2-7 and V is TRBV18; D call uncertain. The ends were cut back, 6 bases at V and 0 bases at J, with 3 bases in the middle. Germline V gene sequence: CDR1 KGHSH, CDR2 LQKENI. The CDR3 totals 11 residues. CDR3 DNA sequence: TGTGCCAGCTCTAGCTCCTACGAGCAGTACTTC. Protein sequence: CASSSSYEQYF. Based on the CDR3 plus reference TRBV18 and TRBJ2-7, the full variable domain is NAGVMQNPRHLVRRRGQEARLRCSPMKGHSHVYWYRQLPEEGLKFMVYLQKENIIDESGMPKERFSAEFPKEGPSILRIQQVVRGDSAAYFCASSSSYEQYFGPGTRLTVT.

V usage is TRBV14 and J usage is TRBJ1-1; 9 bases are a match to TRBD1. CDR1 is SGHDN and CDR2 is FVKESK in the germline V gene. V lost 0 bases, J lost 3 bases, and 5 bases stayed unmatched. The CDR3 is 16 amino acids. The CDR3 nucleotides are TGTGCCAGCAGCCAAGATCTGGGACAGGGTGACACTGAAGCTTTCTTT. Amino acid sequence: CASSQDLGQGDTEAFF.

V and J are TRBV27 and TRBJ1-1, with D maybe TRBD1 (6 bases). Deletions cut 2 bases from V and 2 bases from J, with 9 bases between. The CDR3 loop spans 14 amino acids. Per germline, CDR1 MNHEY and CDR2 SMNVEV (reference sequence). DNA for the CDR3: TGTGCCAGCAGTTTAGTACAGGGCAACACTGAAGCTTTCTTT. Residues: CASSLVQGNTEAFF.

This clone turned up a few times. This chain joins TRBV7-6 and TRBJ2-3; TRBD2 agrees at 7 bases. The germline V gene has CDR1 SGHVS and CDR2 FNYEAQ. The ends lost 10 bases at V and 1 base at J; junction bases unmatched: 5. The CDR3 contains 13 residues. For the CDR3, the DNA is TGTGCCACCGAGGCGGGGGGCACAGATACGCAGTATTTT. Translated, it gives CATEAGGTDTQYF.

This clone occurred a few times. V is TRBV6-5 and J is TRBJ2-1; D may be TRBD2 (6 bases). V lost 10 bases and J 2 bases, leaving 18 bases between the germline ends. In germline, CDR1 is MNHEY, CDR2 SVGAGI. CDR3 size: 15 residues. The CDR3 nucleotides read TGTGCCATCGGAAGGGACTCCAACCCCTACAATGAGCAGTTCTTC. This translates into CAIGRDSNPYNEQFF.

This chain links TRBV11-1 with TRBJ2-1, with a tentative D call TRBD2 (7 bases). CDR3 length: 15 residues. The germline V gene has CDR1 SGHAT and CDR2 FQDESV (reference sequence). Trimming removed 5 bases from V and 3 bases from J, with 14 bases in between. The CDR3 spells CASSRTGGVYNEQFF. The CDR3 DNA reads as TGTGCCAGCAGCCGCACGGGGGGCGTCTACAATGAGCAGTTCTTC.

The chain links TRBV7-2 to TRBJ2-3; 8 positions match TRBD1. Trimming cost V 5 bases and J 5 bases; bases outside gene matches: 9. The CDR3 runs to 15 residues. Germline values: CDR1 SGHTA, CDR2 FQGNSA. CDR3 amino acids: CASSPRQGPGDTQYF. CDR3 nucleotide sequence: TGTGCCAGCAGCCCGCGACAGGGGCCAGGAGATACGCAGTATTTT.